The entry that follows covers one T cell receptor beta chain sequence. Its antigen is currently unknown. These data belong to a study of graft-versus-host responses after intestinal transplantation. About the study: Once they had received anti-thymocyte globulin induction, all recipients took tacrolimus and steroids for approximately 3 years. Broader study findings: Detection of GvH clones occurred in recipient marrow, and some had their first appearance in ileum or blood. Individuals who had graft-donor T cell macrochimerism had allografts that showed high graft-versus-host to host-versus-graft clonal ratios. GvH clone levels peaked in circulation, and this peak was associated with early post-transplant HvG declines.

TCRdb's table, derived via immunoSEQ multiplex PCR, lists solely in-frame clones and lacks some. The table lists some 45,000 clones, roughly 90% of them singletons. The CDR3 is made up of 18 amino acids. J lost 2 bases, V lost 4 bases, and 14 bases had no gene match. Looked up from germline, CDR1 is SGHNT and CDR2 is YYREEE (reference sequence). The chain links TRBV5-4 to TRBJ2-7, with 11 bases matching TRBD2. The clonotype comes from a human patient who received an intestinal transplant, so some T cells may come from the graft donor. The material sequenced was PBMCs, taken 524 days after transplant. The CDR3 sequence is CASSVDRGGTSGAYEQYF. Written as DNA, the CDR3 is TGTGCCAGCAGCGTGGACAGGGGAGGGACTAGCGGAGCCTACGAGCAGTACTTC.